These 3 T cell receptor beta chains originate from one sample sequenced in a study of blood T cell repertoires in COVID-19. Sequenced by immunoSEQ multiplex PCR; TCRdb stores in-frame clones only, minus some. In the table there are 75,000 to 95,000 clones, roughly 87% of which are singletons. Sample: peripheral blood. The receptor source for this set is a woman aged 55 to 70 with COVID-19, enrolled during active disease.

CDR3 nucleotide sequence: TGTGCCAGCAGCTTAGATTTGACTGTTTATGGCTACACCTTC. It encodes CASSLDLTVYGYTF. V usage is TRBV11-2 and J usage is TRBJ1-2; D is unclear. In germline, CDR1 is SGHAT, CDR2 FQNNGV. The V gene lost 0 bases and the J gene lost 5 bases, with 10 bases spanning the gap. The CDR3 has 14 amino acids.

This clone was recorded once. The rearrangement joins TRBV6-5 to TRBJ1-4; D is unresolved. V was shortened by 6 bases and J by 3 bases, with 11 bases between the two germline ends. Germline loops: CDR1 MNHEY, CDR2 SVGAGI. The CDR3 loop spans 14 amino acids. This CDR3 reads CASSVGSANEKLFF. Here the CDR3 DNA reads TGTGCCAGCAGCGTCGGGTCGGCTAATGAAAAACTGTTTTTT.

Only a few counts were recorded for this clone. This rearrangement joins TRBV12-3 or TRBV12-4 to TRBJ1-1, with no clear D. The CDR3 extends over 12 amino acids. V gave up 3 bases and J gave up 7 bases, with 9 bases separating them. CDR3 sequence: CASSFRPFEAFF. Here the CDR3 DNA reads TGTGCCAGCAGTTTTCGTCCCTTTGAAGCTTTCTTT.